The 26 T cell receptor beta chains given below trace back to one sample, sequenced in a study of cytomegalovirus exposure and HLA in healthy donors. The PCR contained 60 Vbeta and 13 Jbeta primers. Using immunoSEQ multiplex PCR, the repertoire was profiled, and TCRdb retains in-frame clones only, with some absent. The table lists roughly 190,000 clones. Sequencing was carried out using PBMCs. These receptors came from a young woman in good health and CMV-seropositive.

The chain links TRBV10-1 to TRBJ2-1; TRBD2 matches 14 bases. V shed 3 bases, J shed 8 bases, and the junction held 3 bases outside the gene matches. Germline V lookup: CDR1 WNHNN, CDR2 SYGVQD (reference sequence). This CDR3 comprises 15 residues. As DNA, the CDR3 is TGCGCCAGCAGTGACCCGGGACTAGCGGGAGATGAGCAGTTCTTC. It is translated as CASSDPGLAGDEQFF.

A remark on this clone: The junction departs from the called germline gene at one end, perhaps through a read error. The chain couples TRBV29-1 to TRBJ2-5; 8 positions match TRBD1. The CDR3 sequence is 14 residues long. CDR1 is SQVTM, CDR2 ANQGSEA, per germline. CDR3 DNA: TGCAGCGTTGTTCACCTGGACAGGGAAGAGGCCCAGTACTTC. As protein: CSVVHLDREEAQYF.

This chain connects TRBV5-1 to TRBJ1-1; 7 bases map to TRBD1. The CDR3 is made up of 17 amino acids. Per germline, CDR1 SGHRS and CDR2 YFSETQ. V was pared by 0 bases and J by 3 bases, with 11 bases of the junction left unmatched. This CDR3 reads CASSLVGRGIGDTEAFF. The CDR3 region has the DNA TGCGCCAGCAGCTTGGTGGGCAGGGGGATAGGTGACACTGAAGCTTTCTTT.

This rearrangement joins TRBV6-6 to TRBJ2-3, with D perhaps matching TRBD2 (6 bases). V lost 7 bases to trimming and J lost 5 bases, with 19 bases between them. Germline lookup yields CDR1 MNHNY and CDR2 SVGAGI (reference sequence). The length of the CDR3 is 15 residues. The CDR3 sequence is CASTSAGPRGDTQYF. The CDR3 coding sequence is TGTGCCAGCACCTCGGCGGGGCCCCGGGGAGATACGCAGTATTTT.

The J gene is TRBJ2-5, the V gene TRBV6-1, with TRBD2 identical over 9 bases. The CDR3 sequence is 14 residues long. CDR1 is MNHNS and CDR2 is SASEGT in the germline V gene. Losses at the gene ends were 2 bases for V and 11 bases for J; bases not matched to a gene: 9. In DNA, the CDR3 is TGTGCCAGCAGTGAACCGGGACTAGCAGGGGAGCAGTACTTC. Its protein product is CASSEPGLAGEQYF.

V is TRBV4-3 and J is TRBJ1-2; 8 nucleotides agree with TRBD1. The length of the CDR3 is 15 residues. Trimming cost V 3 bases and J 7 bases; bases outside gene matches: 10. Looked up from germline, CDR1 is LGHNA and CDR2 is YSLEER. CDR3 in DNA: TGCGCCAGCAGCCACCTTCCAGGACAGGGAGGTGGCTACACCTTC. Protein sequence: CASSHLPGQGGGYTF.

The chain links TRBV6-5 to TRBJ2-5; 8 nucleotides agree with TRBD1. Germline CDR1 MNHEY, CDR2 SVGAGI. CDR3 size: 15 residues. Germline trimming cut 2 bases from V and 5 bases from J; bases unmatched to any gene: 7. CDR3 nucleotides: TGTGCCAGCAGTTACGAGACAGGGGTCGTGGAGACCCAGTACTTC. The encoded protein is CASSYETGVVETQYF.

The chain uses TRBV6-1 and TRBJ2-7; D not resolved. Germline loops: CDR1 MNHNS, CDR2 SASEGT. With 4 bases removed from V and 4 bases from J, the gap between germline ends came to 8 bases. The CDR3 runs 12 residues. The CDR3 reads CASSVVVYEQYF. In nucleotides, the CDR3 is TGTGCCAGCAGTGTCGTAGTTTACGAGCAGTACTTC.

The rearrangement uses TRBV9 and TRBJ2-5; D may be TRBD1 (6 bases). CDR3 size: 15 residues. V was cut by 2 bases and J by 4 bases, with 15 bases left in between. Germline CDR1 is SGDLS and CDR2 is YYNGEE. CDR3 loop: CASSVRDNYGETQYF. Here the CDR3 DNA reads TGTGCCAGCAGCGTCCGGGACAACTACGGAGAGACCCAGTACTTC.

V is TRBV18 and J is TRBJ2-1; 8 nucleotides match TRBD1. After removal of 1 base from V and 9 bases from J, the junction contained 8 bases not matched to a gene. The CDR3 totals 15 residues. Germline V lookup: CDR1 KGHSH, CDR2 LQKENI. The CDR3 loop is CASSPRTGFNGEQFF. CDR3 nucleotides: TGTGCCAGCTCACCACGGACAGGGTTTAATGGTGAGCAGTTCTTC.

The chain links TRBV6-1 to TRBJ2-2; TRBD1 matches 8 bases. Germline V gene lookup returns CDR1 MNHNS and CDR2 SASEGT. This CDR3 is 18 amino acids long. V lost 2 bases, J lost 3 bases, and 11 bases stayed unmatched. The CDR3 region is CASSERGWGQADTGELFF. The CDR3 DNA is TGTGCCAGCAGTGAAAGGGGCTGGGGACAGGCGGACACCGGGGAGCTGTTTTTT.

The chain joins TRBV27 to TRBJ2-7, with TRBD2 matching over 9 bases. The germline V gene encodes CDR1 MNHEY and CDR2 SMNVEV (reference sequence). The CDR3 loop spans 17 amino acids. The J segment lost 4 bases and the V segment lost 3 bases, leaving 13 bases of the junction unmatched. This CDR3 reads CASSLVAVGLAGYEQYF. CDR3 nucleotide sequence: TGTGCCAGCAGTTTGGTGGCCGTCGGGCTAGCGGGATACGAGCAGTACTTC.

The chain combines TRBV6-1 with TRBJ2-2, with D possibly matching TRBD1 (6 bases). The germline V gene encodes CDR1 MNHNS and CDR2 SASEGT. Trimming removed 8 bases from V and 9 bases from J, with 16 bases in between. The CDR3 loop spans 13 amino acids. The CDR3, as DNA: TGTGCCAGCGGCGCGATACAGGGCTGGGAGCTGTTTTTT. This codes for CASGAIQGWELFF.

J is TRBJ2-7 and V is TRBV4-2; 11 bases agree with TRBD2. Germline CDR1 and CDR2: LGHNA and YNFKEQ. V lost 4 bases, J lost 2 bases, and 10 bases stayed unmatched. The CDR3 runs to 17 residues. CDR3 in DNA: TGTGCCAGCAGCCTAAACAATAGACTAGCGGGAACCTACGAGCAGTACTTC. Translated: CASSLNNRLAGTYEQYF.

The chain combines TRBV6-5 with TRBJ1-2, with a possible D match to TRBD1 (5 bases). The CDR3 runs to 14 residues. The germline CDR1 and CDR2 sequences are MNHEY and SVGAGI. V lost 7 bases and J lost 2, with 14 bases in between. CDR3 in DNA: TGTGCCAGCACCCGGACAAGACTCAACTATGGCTACACCTTC. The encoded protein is CASTRTRLNYGYTF.

The CDR3 loop reads CAWNGLAGVSTDTQYF. The CDR3 region has the DNA TGTGCCTGGAACGGACTAGCGGGGGTATCCACAGATACGCAGTATTTT. This rearrangement joins TRBV30 to TRBJ2-3; the match to TRBD2 covers 13 bases. The CDR3 extends over 16 amino acids. The germline CDR1 and CDR2 sequences are GTSNPN and SVGIG (reference sequence). V was pared by 4 bases and J by 2 bases, with 6 bases of the junction left unmatched.

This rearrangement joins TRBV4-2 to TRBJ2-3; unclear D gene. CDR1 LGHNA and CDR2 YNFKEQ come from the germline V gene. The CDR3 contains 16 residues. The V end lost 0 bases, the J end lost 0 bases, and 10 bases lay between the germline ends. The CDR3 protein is CASSQDPLRSTDTQYF. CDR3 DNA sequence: TGTGCCAGCAGCCAAGATCCCCTACGTAGCACAGATACGCAGTATTTT.

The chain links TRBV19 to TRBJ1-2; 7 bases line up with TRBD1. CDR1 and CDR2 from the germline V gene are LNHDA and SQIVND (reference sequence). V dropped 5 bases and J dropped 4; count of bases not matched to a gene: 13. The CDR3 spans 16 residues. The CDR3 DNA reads TGTGCCAGTAGTCCATCGACAGGGACTCTAAGCTATGGCTACACCTTC. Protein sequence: CASSPSTGTLSYGYTF.

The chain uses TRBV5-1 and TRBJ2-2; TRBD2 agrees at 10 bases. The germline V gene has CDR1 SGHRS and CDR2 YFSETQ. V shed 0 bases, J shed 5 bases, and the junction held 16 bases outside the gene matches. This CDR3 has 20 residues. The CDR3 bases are TGCGCCAGCAGCTTGGCCCAGGGGGCGGAGCGGGAGGGCTGGACCGGGGAGCTGTTTTTT. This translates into CASSLAQGAEREGWTGELFF.

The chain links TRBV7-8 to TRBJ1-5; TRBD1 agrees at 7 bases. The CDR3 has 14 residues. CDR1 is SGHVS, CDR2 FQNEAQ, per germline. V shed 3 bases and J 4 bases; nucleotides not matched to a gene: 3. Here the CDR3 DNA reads TGTGCCAGCAGCTTGGGACAGTTAAATCAGCCCCAGCATTTT. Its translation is CASSLGQLNQPQHF.

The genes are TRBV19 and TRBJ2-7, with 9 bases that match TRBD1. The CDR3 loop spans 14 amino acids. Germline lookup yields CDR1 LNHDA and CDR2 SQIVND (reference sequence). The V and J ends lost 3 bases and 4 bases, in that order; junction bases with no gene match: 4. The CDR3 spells CASSIGQGKYEQYF. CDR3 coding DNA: TGTGCCAGTAGTATCGGACAGGGGAAGTACGAGCAGTACTTC. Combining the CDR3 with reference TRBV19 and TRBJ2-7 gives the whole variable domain DGGITQSPKYLFRKEGQNVTLSCEQNLNHDAMYWYRQDPGQGLRLIYYSQIVNDFQKGDIAEGYSVSREKKESFPLTVTSAQKNPTAFYLCASSIGQGKYEQYFGPGTRLTVT.

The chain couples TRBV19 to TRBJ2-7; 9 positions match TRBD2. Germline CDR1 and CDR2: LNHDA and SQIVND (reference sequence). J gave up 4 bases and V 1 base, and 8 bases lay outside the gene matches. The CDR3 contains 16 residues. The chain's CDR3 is CASSIAVTSGLYEQYF. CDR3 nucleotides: TGTGCCAGTAGTATAGCGGTAACTAGCGGGCTTTACGAGCAGTACTTC.

CDR3 amino acids: CASSLWTTPQETQYF. CDR3 sequence (DNA): TGTGCCAGCAGCCTCTGGACTACCCCCCAAGAGACCCAGTACTTC. The V call is TRBV14, the J call TRBJ2-5; tentative D call: TRBD2 (6 bases). Looked up from germline, CDR1 is SGHDN and CDR2 is FVKESK. V dropped 4 bases and J dropped 1 base, with 13 bases sitting between them. The CDR3 loop spans 15 amino acids.

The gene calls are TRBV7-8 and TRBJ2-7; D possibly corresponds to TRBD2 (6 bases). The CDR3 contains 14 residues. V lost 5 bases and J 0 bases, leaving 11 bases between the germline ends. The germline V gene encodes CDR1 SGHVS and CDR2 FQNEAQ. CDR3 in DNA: TGTGCCAGCAGCCCTAGGAGGGACTCCTACGAGCAGTACTTC. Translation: CASSPRRDSYEQYF.

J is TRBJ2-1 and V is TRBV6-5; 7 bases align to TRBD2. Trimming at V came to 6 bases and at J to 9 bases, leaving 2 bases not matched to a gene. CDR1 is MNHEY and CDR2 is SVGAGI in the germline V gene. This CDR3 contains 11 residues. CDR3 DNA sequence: TGTGCCAGCAGGCGGGGGATTGAGCAGTTCTTC. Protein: CASRRGIEQFF.

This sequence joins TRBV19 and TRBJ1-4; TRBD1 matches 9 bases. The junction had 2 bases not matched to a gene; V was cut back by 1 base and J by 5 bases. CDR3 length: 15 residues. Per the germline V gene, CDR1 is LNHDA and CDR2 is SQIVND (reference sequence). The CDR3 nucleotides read TGTGCCAGTAGTATAGTGGGGACAGGGAATGAAAAACTGTTTTTT. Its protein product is CASSIVGTGNEKLFF.